What follows is one TCR beta chain and its context. Its antigen is undetermined. The sample is drawn from a study of graft-versus-host responses after intestinal transplantation. Study-level information: Recipients got multivisceral, liver-intestinal, or isolated intestinal transplants. Broader study findings: GvH clones were identified in recipient marrow, with some first appearing in ileum or blood. Levels of circulating GvH clones at their peak were associated with early post-transplant HvG declines.

The J segment lost 4 bases and the V segment lost 6 bases, leaving 17 bases of the junction unmatched. Per the germline V gene, CDR1 is SNHLY and CDR2 is FYNNEI. CDR3 length: 17 residues. Here immunoSEQ multiplex PCR was the method, and the copy in TCRdb shows in-frame clones only, minus some. The sample gives roughly 120,000 clones, about 92% of which show up once; 0.23% is in the top ten. This chain joins TRBV2 and TRBJ1-2; 7 bases fit TRBD1. Here the sequenced sample was unstimulated CD4+ T cells sorted from spleen or lymph node cells, taken before transplant. The origin of this receptor is a human donor who was the organ donor for an intestinal transplant. The CDR3 bases are TGTGCCAGCAGCGCTAGACCAGGGGGGTCCTCAATCTATGGCTACACCTTC. Encoded protein: CASSARPGGSSIYGYTF.